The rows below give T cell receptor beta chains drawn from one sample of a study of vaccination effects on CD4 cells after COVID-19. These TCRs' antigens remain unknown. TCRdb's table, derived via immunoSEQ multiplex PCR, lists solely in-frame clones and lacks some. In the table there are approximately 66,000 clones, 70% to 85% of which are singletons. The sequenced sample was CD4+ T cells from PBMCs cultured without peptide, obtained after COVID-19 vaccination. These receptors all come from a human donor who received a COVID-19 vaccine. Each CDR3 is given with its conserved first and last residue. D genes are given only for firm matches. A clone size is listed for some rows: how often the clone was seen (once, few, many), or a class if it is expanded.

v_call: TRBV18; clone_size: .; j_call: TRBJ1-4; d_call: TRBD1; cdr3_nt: TGTGCCAGCTCACAAGGACAGGTTAATGAAAAACTGTTTTTT; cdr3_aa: CASSQGQVNEKLFF
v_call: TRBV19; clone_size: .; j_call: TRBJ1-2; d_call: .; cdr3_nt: TGTGCCAGTAGCCAGGGACGCCCCTATGGCTACACCTTC; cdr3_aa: CASSQGRPYGYTF
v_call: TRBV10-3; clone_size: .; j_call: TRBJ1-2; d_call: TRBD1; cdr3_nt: TGTGCCATCAGCCGGACAGGGGATAACTATGGCTACACCTTC; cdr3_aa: CAISRTGDNYGYTF
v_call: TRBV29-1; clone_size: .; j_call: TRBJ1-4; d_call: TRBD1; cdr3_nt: TGCAGCGTGACAGGGGAGCTCACTAATGAAAAACTGTTTTTT; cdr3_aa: CSVTGELTNEKLFF
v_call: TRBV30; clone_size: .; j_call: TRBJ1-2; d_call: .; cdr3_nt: TGTGCCTGGAGTCGTCAGGGCTATGGCTACACCTTC; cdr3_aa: CAWSRQGYGYTF
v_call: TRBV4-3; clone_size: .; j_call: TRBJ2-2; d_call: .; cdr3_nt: TGCGCCAGCAGCCAGGTTGGGGCAAGGTTCGGGGAGCTGTTTTTT; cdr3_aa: CASSQVGARFGELFF
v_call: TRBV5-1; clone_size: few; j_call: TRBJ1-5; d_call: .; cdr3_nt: TGCGCCAGCAGCTCAGGACAGCCAAATCAGCCCCAGCATTTT; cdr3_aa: CASSSGQPNQPQHF
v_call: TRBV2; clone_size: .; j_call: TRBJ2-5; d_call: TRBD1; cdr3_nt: TGTGCCAGCAGGGTTACAGGGGCCGAGACCCAGTACTTC; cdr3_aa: CASRVTGAETQYF
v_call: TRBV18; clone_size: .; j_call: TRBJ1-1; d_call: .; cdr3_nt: TGTGCCAGCTCACCACGCCAGGACAGCACTGAAGCTTTCTTT; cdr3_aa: CASSPRQDSTEAFF
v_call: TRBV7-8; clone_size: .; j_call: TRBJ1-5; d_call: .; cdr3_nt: TGTGCCAGCAGCCCCGATAGCAATCAGCCCCAGCATTTT; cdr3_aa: CASSPDSNQPQHF
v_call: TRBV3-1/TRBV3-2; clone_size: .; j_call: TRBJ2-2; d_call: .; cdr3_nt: TGTGCCAGCAGCCTCAGGGATGTTGGCACCGGGGAGCTGTTTTTT; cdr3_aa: CASSLRDVGTGELFF
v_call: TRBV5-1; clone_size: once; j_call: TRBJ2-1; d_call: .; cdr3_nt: TGCGCCAGCAGCAGGGAGGGGGTCTACAATGAGCAGTTCTTC; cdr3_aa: CASSREGVYNEQFF
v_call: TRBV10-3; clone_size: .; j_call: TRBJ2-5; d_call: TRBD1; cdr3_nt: TGTGCCACCAGGGACAGGGGAGAGACCCAGTACTTC; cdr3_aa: CATRDRGETQYF
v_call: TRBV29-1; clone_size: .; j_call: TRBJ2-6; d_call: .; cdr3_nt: TGCAGCGTTAGTACAGGGAGTGGGGCCAACGTCCTGACTTTC; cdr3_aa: CSVSTGSGANVLTF
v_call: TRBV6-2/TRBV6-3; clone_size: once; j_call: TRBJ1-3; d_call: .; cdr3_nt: TGTGCCAGCAGTTACGAGGGTCTATCTGGAAACACCATATATTTT; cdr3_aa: CASSYEGLSGNTIYF
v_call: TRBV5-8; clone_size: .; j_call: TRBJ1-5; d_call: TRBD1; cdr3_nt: TGTGCCAGCAGCTCACACAGGGGTGATCAGCCCCAGCATTTT; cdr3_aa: CASSSHRGDQPQHF
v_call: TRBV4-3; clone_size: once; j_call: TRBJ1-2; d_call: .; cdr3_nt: TGCGCCAGCAGCCAACTCCCCCCAACGGGCGGCTACACCTTC; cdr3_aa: CASSQLPPTGGYTF
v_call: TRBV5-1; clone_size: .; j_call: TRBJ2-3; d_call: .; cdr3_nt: TGCGCCAGCAGCGAACCGGGGGCCACAGATACGCAGTATTTT; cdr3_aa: CASSEPGATDTQYF
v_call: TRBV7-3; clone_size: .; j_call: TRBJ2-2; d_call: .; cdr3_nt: TGTGCCAGTTCTTCCGGGAACACCGGGGAGCTGTTTTTT; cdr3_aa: CASSSGNTGELFF
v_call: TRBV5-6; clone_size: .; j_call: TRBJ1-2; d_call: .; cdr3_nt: TGTGCCAGCAGCTTGGAGATTTCGTCAGGCTACACCTTC; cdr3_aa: CASSLEISSGYTF
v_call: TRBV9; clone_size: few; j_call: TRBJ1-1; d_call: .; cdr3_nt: TGTGCCAGCAGCGTCGGACCGAACACTGAAGCTTTCTTT; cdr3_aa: CASSVGPNTEAFF
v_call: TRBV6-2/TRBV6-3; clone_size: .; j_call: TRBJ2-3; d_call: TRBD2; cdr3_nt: TGTGCCAGCAGTTACGGGCTAGCGGGGGGAAGCACAGATACGCAGTATTTT; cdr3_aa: CASSYGLAGGSTDTQYF
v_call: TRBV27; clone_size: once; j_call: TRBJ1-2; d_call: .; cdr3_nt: TGTGCCAGCTCAACGGTGGGGGGTAACTATGGCTACACCTTC; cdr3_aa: CASSTVGGNYGYTF
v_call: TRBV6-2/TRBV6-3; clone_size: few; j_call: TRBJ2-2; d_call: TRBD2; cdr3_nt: TGTGCCAGCAGTTACACCGAACTAGCGGGCAGGACCGGGGAGCTGTTTTTT; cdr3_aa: CASSYTELAGRTGELFF
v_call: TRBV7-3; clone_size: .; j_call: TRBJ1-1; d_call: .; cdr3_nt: TGTGCCAGCAGCACACAGTTGAACACTGAAGCTTTCTTT; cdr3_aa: CASSTQLNTEAFF
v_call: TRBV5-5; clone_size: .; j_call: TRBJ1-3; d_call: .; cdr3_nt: TGTGCCAGCAGCCCCCGGGGGGGGAGTGGAAACACCATATATTTT; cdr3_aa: CASSPRGGSGNTIYF
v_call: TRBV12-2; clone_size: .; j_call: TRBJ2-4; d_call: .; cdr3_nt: TGTGCAAGTCGCCCCCCGGTAGATAAGGGCAAAAACATTCAGTACTTC; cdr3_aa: CASRPPVDKGKNIQYF
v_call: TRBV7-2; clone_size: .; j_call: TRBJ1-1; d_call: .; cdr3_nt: TGTGCCAGCAGCTTAGTGGGGAGTTGGGCTTTCTTT; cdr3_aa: CASSLVGSWAFF
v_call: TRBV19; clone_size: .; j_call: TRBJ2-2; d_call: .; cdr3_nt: TGTGCCAGTAGTACACGGACAGAAACCGGGGAGCTGTTTTTT; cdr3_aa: CASSTRTETGELFF
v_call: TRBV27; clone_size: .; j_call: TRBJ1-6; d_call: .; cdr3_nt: TGTGCCAGCAGCGAGAGGAATTCACCCCTCCACTTT; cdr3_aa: CASSERNSPLHF
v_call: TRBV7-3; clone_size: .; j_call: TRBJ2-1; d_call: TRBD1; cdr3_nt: TGTGCCAGCAGCCCGCCGGGACAGGGGTACAATGAGCAGTTCTTC; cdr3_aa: CASSPPGQGYNEQFF
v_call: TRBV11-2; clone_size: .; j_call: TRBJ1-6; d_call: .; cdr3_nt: TGTGCCAGCAGCTTAGTACGGGGGCTGGGTTCACCCCTCCACTTT; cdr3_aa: CASSLVRGLGSPLHF
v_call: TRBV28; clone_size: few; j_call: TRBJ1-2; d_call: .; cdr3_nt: TGTGCCAGCAGTTTGCGACAGTATGGCTACACCTTC; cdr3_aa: CASSLRQYGYTF
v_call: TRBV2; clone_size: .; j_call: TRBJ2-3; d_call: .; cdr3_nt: TGTGCCAGCAGTGAAGTCTACTGGCAGAGCACAGATACGCAGTATTTT; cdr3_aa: CASSEVYWQSTDTQYF
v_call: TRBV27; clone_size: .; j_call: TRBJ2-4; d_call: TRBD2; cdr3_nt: TGTGCCAGCAGTTCCCCCTCGACAGCCGGGGGGATTCAGTACTTC; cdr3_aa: CASSSPSTAGGIQYF
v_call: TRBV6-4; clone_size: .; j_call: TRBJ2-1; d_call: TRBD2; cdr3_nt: TGTGCCAGCAGTGTCCGGGGGGGGGCTAATGAGCAGTTCTTC; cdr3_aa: CASSVRGGANEQFF
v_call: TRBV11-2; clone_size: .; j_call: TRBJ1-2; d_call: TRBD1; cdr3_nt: TGTGCCAGCAGCTTTGGGACAGGGAGACGGTTGGGGGGCTACACCTTC; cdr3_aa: CASSFGTGRRLGGYTF
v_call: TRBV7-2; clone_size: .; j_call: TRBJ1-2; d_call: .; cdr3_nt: TGTGCCAGCAGCTTCCTACTGGACTATGGCTACACCTTC; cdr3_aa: CASSFLLDYGYTF
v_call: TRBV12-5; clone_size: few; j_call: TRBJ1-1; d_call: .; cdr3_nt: TGTGCTAGTGGTTTAATGAGGGGGAACACTGAAGCTTTCTTT; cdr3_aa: CASGLMRGNTEAFF
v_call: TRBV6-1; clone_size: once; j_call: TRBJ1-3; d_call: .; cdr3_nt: TGTGCCAGCAGTGATATTGTAAACACCATATATTTT; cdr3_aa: CASSDIVNTIYF
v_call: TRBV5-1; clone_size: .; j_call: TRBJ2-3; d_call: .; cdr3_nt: TGCGCCAGCAGCTTGGGAGACACTAGCACAGATACGCAGTATTTT; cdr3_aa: CASSLGDTSTDTQYF
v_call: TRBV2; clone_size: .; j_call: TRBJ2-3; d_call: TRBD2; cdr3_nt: TGTGCCAGCAGTGCCGAGCGGGGGAGCACAGATACGCAGTATTTT; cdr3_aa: CASSAERGSTDTQYF
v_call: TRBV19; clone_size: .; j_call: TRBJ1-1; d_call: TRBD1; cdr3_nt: TGTGCCACCAAGACAGGGACGGACACTGAAGCTTTCTTT; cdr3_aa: CATKTGTDTEAFF
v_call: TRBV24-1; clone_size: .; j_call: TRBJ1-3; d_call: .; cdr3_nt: TGTGCCACTAACCGGACGGTCTCTGGAAACACCATATATTTT; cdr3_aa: CATNRTVSGNTIYF
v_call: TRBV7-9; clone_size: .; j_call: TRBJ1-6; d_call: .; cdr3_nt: TGTGCCAGCAGCCCCACTGCGGATAATTCACCCCTCCACTTT; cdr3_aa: CASSPTADNSPLHF
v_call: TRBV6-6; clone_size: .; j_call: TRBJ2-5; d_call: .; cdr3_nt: TGTGCCAGCAGTTACTCGCCAAGGCAAGGGGAGACCCAGTACTTC; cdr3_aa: CASSYSPRQGETQYF
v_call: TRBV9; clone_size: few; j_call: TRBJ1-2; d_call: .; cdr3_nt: TGTGCCAGCAGCGTAGTAGGAATGGGAGGCTACACCTTC; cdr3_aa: CASSVVGMGGYTF
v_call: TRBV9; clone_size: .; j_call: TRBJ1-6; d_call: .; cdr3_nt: TGTGCCAGCAGCGTAGAGGGCGGGGGTTCACCCCTCCACTTT; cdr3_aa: CASSVEGGGSPLHF
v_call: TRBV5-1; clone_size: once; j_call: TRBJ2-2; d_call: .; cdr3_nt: TGCGCCAGCGGACCTCTCGCGAACACCGGGGAGCTGTTTTTT; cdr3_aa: CASGPLANTGELFF
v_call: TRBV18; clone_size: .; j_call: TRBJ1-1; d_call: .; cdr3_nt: TGTGCCAGCTCCCTAGGGGTGAACACTGAAGCTTTCTTT; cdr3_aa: CASSLGVNTEAFF
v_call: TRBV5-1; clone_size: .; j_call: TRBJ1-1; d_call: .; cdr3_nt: TGCGCCAGCAGATACAGCTTGAGCACTGAAGCTTTCTTT; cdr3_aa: CASRYSLSTEAFF
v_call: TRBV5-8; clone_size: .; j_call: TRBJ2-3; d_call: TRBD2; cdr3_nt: TGTGCCAGCCCCCAGGGACTAGCGGGGGTCCCCTCTAGCACAGATACGCAGTATTTT; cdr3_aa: CASPQGLAGVPSSTDTQYF
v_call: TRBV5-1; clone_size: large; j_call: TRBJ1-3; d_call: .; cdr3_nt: TGCGCCAGCAGCCCCCAAGGTGGCGACACCATATATTTT; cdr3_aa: CASSPQGGDTIYF